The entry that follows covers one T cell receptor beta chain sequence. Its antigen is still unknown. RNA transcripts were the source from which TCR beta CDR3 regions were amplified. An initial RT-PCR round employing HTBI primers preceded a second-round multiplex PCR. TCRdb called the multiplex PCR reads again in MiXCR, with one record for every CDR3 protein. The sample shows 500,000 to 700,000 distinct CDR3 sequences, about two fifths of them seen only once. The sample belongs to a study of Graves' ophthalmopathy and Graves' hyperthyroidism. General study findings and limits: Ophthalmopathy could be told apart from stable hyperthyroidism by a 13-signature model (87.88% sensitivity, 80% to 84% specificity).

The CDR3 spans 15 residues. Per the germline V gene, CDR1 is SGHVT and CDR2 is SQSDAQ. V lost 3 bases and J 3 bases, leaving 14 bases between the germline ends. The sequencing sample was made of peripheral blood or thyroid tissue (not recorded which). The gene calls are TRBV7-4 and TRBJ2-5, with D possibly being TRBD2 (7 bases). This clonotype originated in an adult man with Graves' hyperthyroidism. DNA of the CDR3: TGTGCCAGCAGCTTTGAGGGAGGGGACAAAGAGACCCAGTACTTC. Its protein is CASSFEGGDKETQYF. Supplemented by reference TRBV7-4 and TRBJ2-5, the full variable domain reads GAGVSQSPRYKVAKRGRDVALRCDSISGHVTLYWYRQTLGQGSEVLTYSQSDAQRDKSGRPSGRFSAERPERSVSTLKIQRTEQGDSAVYLCASSFEGGDKETQYFGPGTRLLVL.